This T cell receptor (beta chain) was identified during a study of lymphopenia after photon versus proton radiotherapy. Study results and caveats: Post-nadir TCR diversity decline inversely tracked overall survival among those who died. Authors raise, but do not show, better survival with proton therapy. Photon-treated patients lost naive T cells and TCR diversity; proton-treated stayed stable.

Data came from immunoSEQ multiplex PCR; TCRdb stores just in-frame clones and leaves some out. The repertoire consists of 18,000 or so clones, with more than 85% occurring once and the leading ten covering more than 8%. Trimming shortened V by 2 bases and J by 0 bases, and 11 bases separated the two germline ends. The V gene's germline CDR1 is SGHDT and CDR2 YYEEEE. The CDR3 consists of 15 residues. This clone came up once. Its antigen is unidentified. The material was peripheral blood, obtained from a patient treated with proton-based radiotherapy. The rearrangement joins TRBV5-6 to TRBJ1-1; weak D call: TRBD1 (5 bases). This clonotype was sampled from a man in his 70s with pancreatic cancer. This CDR3 is CASSFPQGMNTEAFF. Here the CDR3 DNA reads TGTGCCAGCAGCTTCCCCCAGGGCATGAACACTGAAGCTTTCTTT.